This is a list of T cell receptor beta chains from one sample in a study of T-cell memory formation after mild COVID-19. Via MiXCR, TCRdb re-called the 5' RACE reads, giving one row per CDR3 protein. Among 120,000 or so distinct CDR3 sequences listed, about a sixth were seen once. The sequenced sample was PBMCs or a T cell subset sorted from them (not recorded which). The receptors originated from a man between 18 and 35 years old who had mild COVID-19 (a few samples of this study predate the infection). Cell type and time point are not known. Both conserved end residues are part of each CDR3. D genes are given only for firm matches. Clone sizes are given selectively: once, few, many, or a class where the clone is expanded.

v_call: TRBV27
d_call: TRBD2
clone_size: .
j_call: TRBJ2-5
cdr3_aa: CASSLRREGRKAETQYF
cdr3_nt: TGTGCCAGCAGTTTACGGAGGGAGGGACGAAAAGCAGAGACCCAGTACTTC

v_call: TRBV7-9
d_call: TRBD2
clone_size: .
j_call: TRBJ2-5
cdr3_aa: CASSSGLAGRETQYF
cdr3_nt: TGTGCCAGCAGCTCGGGACTAGCGGGGCGTGAGACCCAGTACTTC

v_call: TRBV6-1
d_call: .
clone_size: .
j_call: TRBJ2-3
cdr3_aa: CASSEVGASRDTQYF
cdr3_nt: TGTGCCAGCAGTGAAGTAGGGGCTAGCAGAGATACGCAGTATTTT

v_call: TRBV6-5
d_call: TRBD1
clone_size: .
j_call: TRBJ1-2
cdr3_aa: CASSYSTGEFGYTF
cdr3_nt: TGTGCCAGCAGTTACTCGACAGGGGAGTTTGGCTACACCTTC

v_call: TRBV7-9
d_call: TRBD2
clone_size: few
j_call: TRBJ2-3
cdr3_aa: CASSYAGGTDTQYF
cdr3_nt: TGTGCCAGCAGCTACGCGGGGGGCACAGATACGCAGTATTTT

v_call: TRBV5-1
d_call: .
clone_size: .
j_call: TRBJ2-3
cdr3_aa: CASSPPSGRDTDTQYF
cdr3_nt: TGCGCCAGCAGCCCCCCCTCCGGGAGAGACACAGATACGCAGTATTTT

v_call: TRBV29-1
d_call: TRBD1
clone_size: few
j_call: TRBJ2-2
cdr3_aa: CSVDGTGGNTGELFF
cdr3_nt: TGCAGCGTTGATGGGACAGGGGGAAACACCGGGGAGCTGTTTTTT

v_call: TRBV20-1
d_call: .
clone_size: many
j_call: TRBJ1-1
cdr3_aa: CSAREGGRGTEAFF
cdr3_nt: TGCAGTGCTAGGGAGGGGGGACGGGGAACTGAAGCTTTCTTT

v_call: TRBV7-9
d_call: .
clone_size: many
j_call: TRBJ2-2
cdr3_aa: CASSPYTGELFF
cdr3_nt: TGTGCCAGCAGCCCATACACCGGGGAGCTGTTTTTT

v_call: TRBV7-2
d_call: .
clone_size: .
j_call: TRBJ1-2
cdr3_aa: CASSHPTRGYTF
cdr3_nt: TGTGCCAGCAGCCACCCTACCCGGGGCTACACCTTC

v_call: TRBV19
d_call: .
clone_size: .
j_call: TRBJ2-1
cdr3_aa: CASSIDQVLTYNEQFF
cdr3_nt: TGTGCCAGTAGTATAGATCAGGTCTTGACCTACAATGAGCAGTTCTTC

v_call: TRBV2
d_call: .
clone_size: .
j_call: TRBJ1-1
cdr3_aa: CASNQQTRGTEAFF
cdr3_nt: TGTGCCAGCAATCAGCAAACGCGGGGCACTGAAGCTTTCTTT

v_call: TRBV10-3
d_call: .
clone_size: .
j_call: TRBJ2-3
cdr3_aa: CAISFSGDTQYF
cdr3_nt: TGTGCCATCAGCTTCAGTGGAGATACGCAGTATTTT

v_call: TRBV29-1
d_call: TRBD2
clone_size: .
j_call: TRBJ2-1
cdr3_aa: CSVGRLAIGGNNEQFF
cdr3_nt: TGCAGCGTCGGCAGACTAGCGATAGGCGGGAACAATGAGCAGTTCTTC

v_call: TRBV4-1
d_call: .
clone_size: .
j_call: TRBJ2-4
cdr3_aa: CASSRTGLTVQYF
cdr3_nt: TGCGCCAGCAGCCGTACGGGGCTCACTGTTCAGTACTTC

v_call: TRBV19
d_call: TRBD2
clone_size: few
j_call: TRBJ2-1
cdr3_aa: CASSITSGTEQFF
cdr3_nt: TGTGCCAGTAGTATTACTAGCGGGACTGAGCAGTTCTTC

v_call: TRBV6-2/TRBV6-3
d_call: .
clone_size: few
j_call: TRBJ2-4
cdr3_aa: CASSFNRAEGNIQYF
cdr3_nt: TGTGCCAGCAGTTTCAATCGGGCAGAGGGGAACATTCAGTACTTC

v_call: TRBV3-1
d_call: .
clone_size: .
j_call: TRBJ2-3
cdr3_aa: CASSHRGATDTQYF
cdr3_nt: TGTGCCAGCAGCCACAGGGGCGCCACAGATACGCAGTATTTT

v_call: TRBV27
d_call: .
clone_size: .
j_call: TRBJ2-5
cdr3_aa: CASSMRGGAVETQYF
cdr3_nt: TGTGCCAGCAGTATGAGGGGGGGAGCGGTGGAGACCCAGTACTTC

v_call: TRBV4-2
d_call: TRBD2
clone_size: .
j_call: TRBJ2-6
cdr3_aa: CASSQEAGAGANVLTF
cdr3_nt: TGTGCCAGCAGCCAAGAAGCGGGGGCTGGGGCCAACGTCCTGACTTTC

v_call: TRBV3-1
d_call: .
clone_size: many
j_call: TRBJ2-7
cdr3_aa: CASSARLESYEQYF
cdr3_nt: TGTGCCAGCAGCGCCCGACTGGAATCCTACGAGCAGTACTTC

v_call: TRBV6-2/TRBV6-3
d_call: .
clone_size: many
j_call: TRBJ2-1
cdr3_aa: CASSPWSGLSYNEQFF
cdr3_nt: TGTGCCAGCAGCCCATGGAGCGGGCTCTCCTACAATGAGCAGTTCTTC

v_call: TRBV12-3/TRBV12-4
d_call: .
clone_size: .
j_call: TRBJ2-2
cdr3_aa: CASSLARAGTGELFF
cdr3_nt: TGTGCCAGCAGTTTAGCGCGGGCGGGCACCGGGGAGCTGTTTTTT

v_call: TRBV12-3/TRBV12-4
d_call: .
clone_size: few
j_call: TRBJ1-5
cdr3_aa: CASSPGRVSNQPQHF
cdr3_nt: TGTGCCAGCAGCCCGGGACGTGTGAGCAATCAGCCCCAGCATTTT

v_call: TRBV6-2/TRBV6-3
d_call: .
clone_size: .
j_call: TRBJ2-5
cdr3_aa: CASSYWEQETQYF
cdr3_nt: TGTGCCAGCAGTTACTGGGAACAAGAGACCCAGTACTTC

v_call: TRBV5-5
d_call: .
clone_size: many
j_call: TRBJ2-3
cdr3_aa: CASSLVPSLGDTQYF
cdr3_nt: TGTGCCAGCAGCTTGGTCCCTAGTCTTGGAGATACGCAGTATTTT

v_call: TRBV18
d_call: .
clone_size: .
j_call: TRBJ2-1
cdr3_aa: CASSPPRESSYNEQFF
cdr3_nt: TGTGCCAGCTCACCGCCCCGGGAGAGCTCCTACAATGAGCAGTTCTTC

v_call: TRBV12-3/TRBV12-4
d_call: .
clone_size: few
j_call: TRBJ2-7
cdr3_aa: CASSRTGDPLTSEQYF
cdr3_nt: TGTGCCAGCAGTCGGACGGGAGACCCCCTCACGAGCGAGCAGTACTTC

v_call: TRBV5-1
d_call: TRBD1
clone_size: many
j_call: TRBJ2-3
cdr3_aa: CASSRTGDGIADTQYF
cdr3_nt: TGCGCCAGCAGCCGCACAGGGGACGGTATCGCAGATACGCAGTATTTT

v_call: TRBV5-1
d_call: TRBD1
clone_size: many
j_call: TRBJ2-5
cdr3_aa: CASRDGTEETQYF
cdr3_nt: TGCGCCAGCAGAGACGGGACAGAAGAGACCCAGTACTTC

v_call: TRBV5-1
d_call: TRBD2
clone_size: .
j_call: TRBJ2-1
cdr3_aa: CASSQLGSGVWFF
cdr3_nt: TGCGCCAGCAGCCAATTGGGAAGCGGGGTGTGGTTCTTC